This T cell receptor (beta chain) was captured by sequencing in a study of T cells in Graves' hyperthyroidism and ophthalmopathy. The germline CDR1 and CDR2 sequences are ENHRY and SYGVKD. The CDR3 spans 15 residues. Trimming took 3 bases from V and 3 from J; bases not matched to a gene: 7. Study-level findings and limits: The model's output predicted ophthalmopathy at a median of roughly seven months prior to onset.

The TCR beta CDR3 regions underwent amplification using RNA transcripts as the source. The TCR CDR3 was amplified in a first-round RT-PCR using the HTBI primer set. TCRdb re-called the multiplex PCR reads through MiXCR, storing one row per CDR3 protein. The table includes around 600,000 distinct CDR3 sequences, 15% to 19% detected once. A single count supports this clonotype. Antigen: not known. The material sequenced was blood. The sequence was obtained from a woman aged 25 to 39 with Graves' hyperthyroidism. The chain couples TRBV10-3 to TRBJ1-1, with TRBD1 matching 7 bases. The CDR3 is CAISDEGASYTEAFF. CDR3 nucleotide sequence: TGTGCCATCAGTGACGAGGGGGCATCGTACACTGAAGCTTTCTTT.